The 27 T cell receptor beta chains given below trace back to one sample, sequenced in a study of T cell changes during pregnancy in multiple sclerosis. Assay: immunoSEQ multiplex PCR; the TCRdb copy retains only in-frame clones and omits some. The profile shows over 55,000 clones, 85% to 90% of them singletons. The material sequenced was peripheral blood, taken after pregnancy. These receptors all stem from a female donor in good health, enrolled as a control in a pregnancy study.

This chain joins TRBV6-1 and TRBJ1-5; 10 positions agree with TRBD1. CDR1 and CDR2 (germline): MNHNS, SASEGT. V shed 8 bases, J shed 11 bases, and the junction held 9 bases outside the gene matches. The CDR3 totals 13 residues. The CDR3: CASGGQGYLSQHF. In DNA form, the CDR3 reads TGTGCCAGCGGGGGACAGGGGTATTTGTCCCAGCATTTT.

This rearrangement joins TRBV11-2 to TRBJ2-7; 15 positions match TRBD2. The V and J ends lost 5 bases and 3 bases, in that order; junction bases with no gene match: 8. The germline V gene has CDR1 SGHAT and CDR2 FQNNGV. CDR3 length: 17 residues. The CDR3 DNA follows: TGTGCCAGCAGCCAGGGGACTAGCGGGGGGAACGACTACGAGCAGTACTTC. Protein product: CASSQGTSGGNDYEQYF.

The chain uses TRBV30 and TRBJ1-3; D may be TRBD1 (5 bases). Germline loops: CDR1 GTSNPN, CDR2 SVGIG (reference sequence). Trimming cost V 0 bases and J 5 bases, with 17 bases left between them. This CDR3 spans 16 amino acids. CDR3 amino acids: CAWSVRGLGSRNTIYF. DNA for the CDR3: TGTGCCTGGAGTGTAAGGGGTCTGGGCTCAAGAAACACCATATATTTT.

The chain is built from TRBV7-9 and TRBJ2-1, with 9 bases lining up with TRBD1. V lost 6 bases, J lost 5 bases, and 8 bases stayed unmatched. CDR1 and CDR2 (germline): SEHNR, FQNEAQ (reference sequence). This CDR3 comprises 15 residues. The CDR3 nucleotides are TGTGCCAGCAGGCGGACAGGGGCGGGGAACAATGAGCAGTTCTTC. It specifies CASRRTGAGNNEQFF.

This sequence joins TRBV21-1 and TRBJ2-7; TRBD2 is taken as the D call from the table, unchecked against the DNA. TRBV21-1 is reported as a pseudogene. The CDR3 covers 16 residues. The CDR3 spells CASSKARALFTYEQYF. CDR3 DNA sequence: TGTGCCAGCAGCAAAGCGCGGGCCCTCTTTACCTACGAGCAGTACTTC.

The chain recombines TRBV5-6 with TRBJ1-4; 9 bases line up with TRBD1. The CDR3 totals 14 residues. V lost 4 bases, J lost 8 bases, and 6 bases stayed unmatched. The germline CDR1 and CDR2 sequences are SGHDT and YYEEEE. The chain's CDR3 is CASSRGQGYEKLFF. The CDR3 DNA reads TGTGCCAGCAGCCGGGGACAGGGCTACGAAAAACTGTTTTTT.

This clone was picked up one time. J is TRBJ2-3 and V is TRBV11-2; 10 nucleotides line up with TRBD2. V shed 0 bases and J 7 bases; nucleotides not matched to a gene: 7. This CDR3 region has 16 residues. Per the germline V gene, CDR1 is SGHAT and CDR2 is FQNNGV. The CDR3 spells CASSLESPGLANTQYF. As DNA, the CDR3 is TGTGCCAGCAGCTTAGAGAGTCCGGGACTAGCGAATACGCAGTATTTT.

The V gene is TRBV16, the J gene TRBJ1-5; D gene uncertain. The germline V gene has CDR1 KGHSY and CDR2 FQNENV. The CDR3 extends over 14 amino acids. V was pared by 3 bases and J by 0 bases, with 6 bases between. The CDR3 is CASSQTSSNQPQHF. The CDR3 bases are TGTGCCAGCAGCCAGACAAGTAGCAATCAGCCCCAGCATTTT.

The chain links TRBV5-1 to TRBJ1-3, with a possible D match to TRBD1 (6 bases). The CDR3 runs 14 residues. The V gene lost 2 bases and the J gene lost 8 bases, with 14 bases spanning the gap. CDR1 is SGHRS and CDR2 is YFSETQ in the germline V gene. The CDR3 protein is CASSFGTGLDTIYF. The CDR3 region has the DNA TGCGCCAGCAGCTTCGGCACAGGGCTTGACACCATATATTTT.

This chain uses TRBV29-1 with TRBJ2-5; possible D gene TRBD1, 5 bases. V lost 7 bases to trimming and J lost 4 bases, with 13 bases between them. Germline CDR1 reads SQVTM; CDR2 reads ANQGSEA. The CDR3 is made up of 12 amino acids. The CDR3 is CSAGDRPETQYF. Written as DNA, the CDR3 is TGCAGCGCCGGAGACAGACCAGAGACCCAGTACTTC. Complete variable domain (other parts from reference TRBV29-1 and TRBJ2-5): SAVISQKPSRDICQRGTSLTIQCQVDSQVTMMFWYRQQPGQSLTLIATANQGSEATYESGFVIDKFPISRPNLTFSTLTVSNMSPEDSSIYLCSAGDRPETQYFGPGTRLLVL.

The V gene is TRBV7-2, the J gene TRBJ2-1; 7 positions match TRBD2. Germline loops: CDR1 SGHTA, CDR2 FQGNSA. V trimming: 3 bases; J trimming: 6 bases; junction bases outside the gene matches: 5. The CDR3 extends over 14 amino acids. In nucleotides, the CDR3 is TGTGCCAGCAGCTTTATGCGGGAGAGCAATGAGCAGTTCTTC. This translates into CASSFMRESNEQFF.

The chain recombines TRBV19 with TRBJ1-1, with 8 bases that match TRBD1. Trimming at V came to 7 bases and at J to 4 bases, leaving 5 bases not matched to a gene. The germline gives CDR1 LNHDA, CDR2 SQIVND (reference sequence). This CDR3 spans 13 amino acids. In DNA, the CDR3 is TGTGCCAGTACCAAGGACAGGGCCACTGAAGCTTTCTTT. This gives the protein CASTKDRATEAFF.

The chain couples TRBV27 to TRBJ2-7; 10 bases agree with TRBD1. The V and J ends lost 5 bases and 2 bases, in that order; junction bases with no gene match: 0. Germline V gives CDR1 MNHEY, CDR2 SMNVEV (reference sequence). The CDR3 is 13 residues long. CDR3 residues: CASSGTGAYEQYF. In DNA form, the CDR3 reads TGTGCCAGCAGTGGGACAGGGGCCTACGAGCAGTACTTC.

The chain is built from TRBV9 and TRBJ2-5; maybe TRBD2 (6 bases). This CDR3 comprises 14 residues. Germline loops: CDR1 SGDLS, CDR2 YYNGEE. The V end was cut by 3 bases, the J end by 2 bases, with 11 bases between. CDR3 bases: TGTGCCAGCAGCGAGGGAGGATTTCAAGAGACCCAGTACTTC. Translation: CASSEGGFQETQYF.

This chain uses TRBV15 with TRBJ2-7; possibly TRBD1 for D (5 bases). The V gene's germline CDR1 is LNHNV and CDR2 YYDKDF (reference sequence). Between the trimmed V and J ends, which lost 0 bases and 7 bases, there was a span of 7 bases. The CDR3 totals 12 residues. The CDR3 reads CATSRDKGEQYF. The CDR3 nucleotides are TGTGCCACCAGCAGAGATAAGGGGGAGCAGTACTTC.

DNA of the CDR3: TGTGCCGTTAATTCAGGGGACAAAAACATTCAGTACTTC. It codes for CAVNSGDKNIQYF. The chain has TRBV27 and TRBJ2-4, with D tentatively TRBD1 (6 bases). V was trimmed by 11 bases and J by 3 bases, leaving 14 bases between them. CDR1 and CDR2 from the germline V gene are MNHEY and SMNVEV (reference sequence). The CDR3 is 13 residues long.

This rearrangement joins TRBV18 to TRBJ2-2; D remains unclear. The CDR3 totals 18 residues. Germline V CDR1 and CDR2: KGHSH, LQKENI. The V end lost 3 bases, the J end lost 0 bases, and 17 bases lay between the germline ends. The CDR3 sequence is CASSPLPPGYTNTGELFF. For the CDR3, the DNA is TGTGCCAGCTCACCCCTCCCCCCCGGGTATACGAACACCGGGGAGCTGTTTTTT. The entire variable domain, with the rest obtained from reference TRBV18 and TRBJ2-2, is as follows: NAGVMQNPRHLVRRRGQEARLRCSPMKGHSHVYWYRQLPEEGLKFMVYLQKENIIDESGMPKERFSAEFPKEGPSILRIQQVVRGDSAAYFCASSPLPPGYTNTGELFFGEGSRLTVL.

This clone was counted a single time. The chain combines TRBV2 with TRBJ2-7; the D gene is possibly TRBD1 (5 bases). Trimming took off 7 bases at V and 2 bases at J, with 12 bases between the two ends. There are 13 residues in the CDR3. Germline V gives CDR1 SNHLY, CDR2 FYNNEI. CDR3 nucleotides: TGTGCCAGCACCAAAGACAGTCCCTACGAGCAGTACTTC. This translates into CASTKDSPYEQYF.

This clone has just a few counts. The chain joins TRBV5-1 to TRBJ1-2, with 9 bases lining up with TRBD1. CDR1 is SGHRS and CDR2 is YFSETQ in the germline V gene. The CDR3 is made up of 16 amino acids. Trimming took 0 bases from V and 13 from J; bases not matched to a gene: 16. The CDR3: CASSLEEADRGAGSTF. The DNA of the CDR3 is TGCGCCAGCAGCTTGGAGGAGGCAGACAGGGGGGCTGGATCCACCTTC.

The J gene is TRBJ1-4, the V gene TRBV2; D unclear. From germline, CDR1 is SNHLY and CDR2 FYNNEI. Trimming removed 0 bases at V and 4 bases at J, with 12 bases between. This CDR3 is 16 amino acids long. The CDR3 is CASSEARAAINEKLFF. As DNA, the CDR3 is TGTGCCAGCAGTGAAGCGAGGGCAGCTATTAATGAAAAACTGTTTTTT.

The chain combines TRBV29-1 with TRBJ2-4, with D perhaps matching TRBD2 (6 bases). The V end lost 0 bases, the J end lost 9 bases, and 18 bases lay between the germline ends. The germline gives CDR1 SQVTM, CDR2 ANQGSEA. The CDR3 sequence is 15 residues long. Here the CDR3 reads CSVEDHGRLEGIQYF. The CDR3 DNA reads as TGCAGCGTTGAAGATCACGGACGTCTGGAGGGCATTCAGTACTTC. The full variable domain, rest sourced from reference TRBV29-1 and TRBJ2-4, is SAVISQKPSRDICQRGTSLTIQCQVDSQVTMMFWYRQQPGQSLTLIATANQGSEATYESGFVIDKFPISRPNLTFSTLTVSNMSPEDSSIYLCSVEDHGRLEGIQYFGAGTRLSVL.

The chain has TRBV11-3 and TRBJ2-1; D not resolved. V gave up 8 bases and J gave up 0 bases, with 5 bases separating them. CDR1 SGHNT and CDR2 YENEEA come from the germline V gene. The CDR3 loop spans 12 amino acids. This CDR3 reads CASGSSYNEQFF. CDR3 coding DNA: TGTGCCAGCGGCAGCTCCTACAATGAGCAGTTCTTC.

The J gene is TRBJ2-3, the V gene TRBV6-4; D remains ambiguous. The CDR3 totals 17 residues. Germline assignment: CDR1 MRHNA and CDR2 SNTAGT. The ends were cut back, 6 bases at V and 6 bases at J, with 25 bases in the middle. The CDR3 region has the DNA TGTGCCAGCAGCGAGACCTTCAGACTGGATTTAAGTGATACGCAGTATTTT. Protein product: CASSETFRLDLSDTQYF.

The rearrangement links TRBV13 to TRBJ2-2, with no clear D. This CDR3 has 14 amino acids. Germline assignment: CDR1 PRHDT and CDR2 FYEKMQ (reference sequence). V was trimmed by 3 bases and J by 2 bases, leaving 7 bases between them. The CDR3 nucleotides are TGTGCCAGCAGCTTCGGAGAAAACACCGGGGAGCTGTTTTTT. Protein: CASSFGENTGELFF.

The chain uses TRBV7-9 and TRBJ2-3; no reliable D call. V gave up 5 bases and J gave up 6 bases, with 9 bases separating them. There are 12 residues in the CDR3. The germline gives CDR1 SEHNR, CDR2 FQNEAQ (reference sequence). CDR3 bases: TGTGCCAGCAGCGTGGCGGTGGATACGCAGTATTTT. Its protein is CASSVAVDTQYF.

The chain is built from TRBV30 and TRBJ1-4; D not certain. Germline loops: CDR1 GTSNPN, CDR2 SVGIG (reference sequence). This CDR3 is built from 10 residues. Trimming pared 5 bases from V and 4 bases from J, leaving 2 bases between. CDR3 sequence: CAWYNEKLFF. CDR3 sequence (DNA): TGTGCCTGGTATAATGAAAAACTGTTTTTT.

The rearrangement uses TRBV29-1 and TRBJ2-7, with a possible D match to TRBD1 (6 bases). Germline V gene lookup returns CDR1 SQVTM and CDR2 ANQGSEA. The CDR3 is 13 residues long. V dropped 3 bases and J dropped 2 bases, with 11 bases sitting between them. CDR3 residues: CSVELDRPYEQYF. The CDR3 DNA is TGCAGCGTTGAGTTGGACAGACCCTACGAGCAGTACTTC.